These 14 T cell receptor beta chains came from one sample sequenced in a study of blood T cell repertoires in COVID-19. Repertoires were generated with immunoSEQ multiplex PCR, while TCRdb's copy carries only in-frame clones and drops some. The sample yields some 330,000 clones, approximately 89% seen once. Sequencing was carried out using PBMCs or T cells enriched from blood (not recorded which). All receptors come from a man younger than 45 who had recovered from COVID-19.

This sequence joins TRBV2 and TRBJ2-2; 8 nucleotides agree with TRBD2. V lost 3 bases, J lost 4 bases, and 4 bases stayed unmatched. The CDR3 is 15 amino acids. Germline CDR1 reads SNHLY; CDR2 reads FYNNEI. The CDR3 loop reads CASSDQRGTTGELFF. The CDR3 nucleotides read TGTGCCAGCAGTGATCAGCGGGGGACCACCGGGGAGCTGTTTTTT.

The chain uses TRBV28 and TRBJ1-2, with D hard to call. The CDR3 is made up of 13 amino acids. Trimming removed 6 bases from V and 2 bases from J, with 10 bases in between. Germline V gives CDR1 MDHEN, CDR2 SYDVKM. This chain's CDR3 is CASRSLANYGYTF. CDR3 sequence (DNA): TGTGCCAGCAGGTCGTTGGCAAACTATGGCTACACCTTC.

CDR3 protein: CASSQDRGTVPYEQYF. The CDR3 nucleotides are TGTGCCAGCAGCCAAGATAGGGGGACGGTCCCCTACGAGCAGTACTTC. V gene TRBV14 combines with J gene TRBJ2-7, with D possibly TRBD1 on 6 matching bases. The CDR3 has 16 amino acids. V lost 0 bases to trimming and J lost 2 bases, with 14 bases between them. Germline values: CDR1 SGHDN, CDR2 FVKESK.

DNA for the CDR3: TGTGCCAGTAGCCCCGGGACAGGGGCCTACGAGCAGTACTTC. As protein: CASSPGTGAYEQYF. The chain couples TRBV19 to TRBJ2-7; 10 bases align to TRBD1. The J segment lost 2 bases and the V segment lost 6 bases, leaving 4 bases of the junction unmatched. The CDR3 length is 14 residues. Germline loops: CDR1 LNHDA, CDR2 SQIVND (reference sequence).

The chain links TRBV28 to TRBJ1-5; D call uncertain. The CDR3 spans 15 residues. The germline CDR1 and CDR2 sequences are MDHEN and SYDVKM. V lost 6 bases to trimming and J lost 3 bases, with 15 bases between them. The CDR3 coding sequence is TGTGCCAGCAGCCCGACTAGGGCGGCCAATCAGCCCCAGCATTTT. Its translation is CASSPTRAANQPQHF.

V gene TRBV29-1 combines with J gene TRBJ1-2, with TRBD1 matching 10 bases. Germline lookup yields CDR1 SQVTM and CDR2 ANQGSEA. The CDR3 covers 12 residues. V was clipped by 6 bases and J by 2 bases; unmatched bases: 0. The CDR3: CSVGQGNYGYTF. The CDR3, as DNA: TGCAGCGTGGGACAGGGGAACTATGGCTACACCTTC. The entire variable domain, with the rest obtained from reference TRBV29-1 and TRBJ1-2, is as follows: SAVISQKPSRDICQRGTSLTIQCQVDSQVTMMFWYRQQPGQSLTLIATANQGSEATYESGFVIDKFPISRPNLTFSTLTVSNMSPEDSSIYLCSVGQGNYGYTFGSGTRLTVV.

CDR3 sequence: CASTRPGTLSYEQYF. CDR3 sequence (DNA): TGTGCCAGCACCCGGCCCGGGACACTTTCCTACGAGCAGTACTTC. The chain employs TRBV28 and TRBJ2-7; tentative D call: TRBD1 (6 bases). CDR1 is MDHEN and CDR2 is SYDVKM in the germline V gene. The CDR3 runs 15 residues. Trimming pared 7 bases from V and 1 base from J, leaving 17 bases between.

This CDR3 reads CASSTEGQGGYSNQPQHF. The CDR3 DNA follows: TGTGCCAGTAGCACCGAGGGACAGGGGGGATATAGCAATCAGCCCCAGCATTTT. The rearrangement uses TRBV19 and TRBJ1-5, with TRBD1 identical over 11 bases. Germline assignment: CDR1 LNHDA and CDR2 SQIVND (reference sequence). After removal of 6 bases from V and 0 bases from J, the junction contained 10 bases not matched to a gene. The CDR3 is 18 residues long.

Here the CDR3 reads CASSLGQGKTEAFF. In nucleotides, the CDR3 is TGTGCCAGCAGTTTGGGACAGGGGAAGACTGAAGCTTTCTTT. The V call is TRBV27, the J call TRBJ1-1; 10 bases line up with TRBD1. The CDR3 runs 14 residues. V lost 3 bases and J lost 5; bases outside the gene matches: 3. Germline V gene lookup returns CDR1 MNHEY and CDR2 SMNVEV (reference sequence).

The V and J genes are TRBV5-4 and TRBJ2-2; tentatively, D is TRBD2 (6 bases). Trimming removed 10 bases from V and 3 bases from J, with 16 bases in between. The germline CDR1 and CDR2 sequences are SGHNT and YYREEE (reference sequence). The length of the CDR3 is 14 residues. In nucleotides, the CDR3 is TGTGCCGGGAGGAGGGGCGGGGACACCGGGGAGCTGTTTTTT. It translates to CAGRRGGDTGELFF.

This chain joins TRBV2 and TRBJ1-6; 9 bases align to TRBD1. This CDR3 is built from 16 residues. Germline V gene sequence: CDR1 SNHLY, CDR2 FYNNEI. V lost 3 bases, J lost 10 bases, and 10 bases stayed unmatched. CDR3 DNA sequence: TGTGCCAGCAGTGACTTACTATGGGACAGGGAGTCACCCCTCCACTTT. This encodes CASSDLLWDRESPLHF.

This clone has more than one count but fewer than ten. The V gene is TRBV5-1, the J gene TRBJ2-2; D is possibly TRBD1 (6 bases). In germline, CDR1 is SGHRS, CDR2 YFSETQ. V lost 7 bases and J 5 bases, leaving 12 bases between the germline ends. The CDR3 has 13 residues. Here the CDR3 reads CASAGQSTGELFF. Written as DNA, the CDR3 is TGCGCCAGCGCCGGACAGTCTACCGGGGAGCTGTTTTTT.

The chain links TRBV2 to TRBJ2-1, with a weak D call TRBD1 (5 bases). In germline, CDR1 is SNHLY, CDR2 FYNNEI. The ends were cut back, 7 bases at V and 6 bases at J, with 10 bases in the middle. The CDR3 is 12 residues long. The CDR3 bases are TGTGCCAGCAATCAGGGAAGCAATGAGCAGTTCTTC. Protein sequence: CASNQGSNEQFF.

For this clone: Other nucleotide sequences from this sample produce the same CDR3. This rearrangement joins TRBV6-1 to TRBJ2-5; 7 bases align to TRBD2. This CDR3 contains 12 residues. Germline V CDR1 and CDR2: MNHNS, SASEGT. The junction had 0 bases not matched to a gene; V was cut back by 3 bases and J by 5 bases. The CDR3 DNA reads TGTGCCAGCAGTGAGGGAGGGGAGACCCAGTACTTC. Translation: CASSEGGETQYF.